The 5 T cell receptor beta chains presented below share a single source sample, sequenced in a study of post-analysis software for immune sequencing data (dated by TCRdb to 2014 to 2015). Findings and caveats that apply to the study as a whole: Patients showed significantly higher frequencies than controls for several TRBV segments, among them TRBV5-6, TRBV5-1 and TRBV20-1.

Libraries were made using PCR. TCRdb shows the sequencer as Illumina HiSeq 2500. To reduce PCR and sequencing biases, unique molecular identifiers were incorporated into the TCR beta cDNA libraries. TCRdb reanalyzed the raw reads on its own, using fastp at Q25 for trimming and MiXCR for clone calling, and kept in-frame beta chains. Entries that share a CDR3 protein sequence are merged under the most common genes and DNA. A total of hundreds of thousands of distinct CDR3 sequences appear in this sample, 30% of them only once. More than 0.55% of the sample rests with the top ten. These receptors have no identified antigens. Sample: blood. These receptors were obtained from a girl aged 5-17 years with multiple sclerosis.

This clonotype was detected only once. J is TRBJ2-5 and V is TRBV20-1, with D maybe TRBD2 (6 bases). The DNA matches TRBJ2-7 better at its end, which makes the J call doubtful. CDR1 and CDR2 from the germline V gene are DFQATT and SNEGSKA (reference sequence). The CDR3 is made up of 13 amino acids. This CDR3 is CSATGRGLSEQYF. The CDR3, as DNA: TGCAGTGCTACAGGGCGGGGTCTATCCGAGCAGTACTTC.

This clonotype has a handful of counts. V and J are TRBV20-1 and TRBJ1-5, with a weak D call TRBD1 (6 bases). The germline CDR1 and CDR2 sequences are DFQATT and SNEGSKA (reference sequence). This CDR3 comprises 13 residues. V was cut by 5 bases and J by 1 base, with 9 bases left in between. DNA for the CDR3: TGCAGTGCTCTCGGACAGAGCAATCAGCCCCAGCATTTT. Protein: CSALGQSNQPQHF.

The CDR3: CSAREARGAPYEQYF. CDR3 in DNA: TGCAGTGCTAGAGAGGCGCGGGGGGCACCCTACGAGCAGTACTTC. The V and J genes are TRBV20-1 and TRBJ2-7, with 8 positions matching TRBD2. This CDR3 spans 15 amino acids. Germline V gene data show CDR1 as DFQATT and CDR2 as SNEGSKA (reference sequence). V lost 0 bases to trimming and J lost 2 bases; unmatched junction nucleotides: 6.

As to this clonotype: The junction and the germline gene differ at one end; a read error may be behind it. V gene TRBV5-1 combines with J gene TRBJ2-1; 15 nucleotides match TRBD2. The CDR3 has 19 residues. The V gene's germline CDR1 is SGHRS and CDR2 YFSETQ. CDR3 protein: CAGSFGLAGGPGSYNEQFF. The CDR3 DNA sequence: TGCGCCGGCAGCTTTGGACTAGCGGGGGGGCCCGGGTCCTACAATGAGCAGTTCTTC.

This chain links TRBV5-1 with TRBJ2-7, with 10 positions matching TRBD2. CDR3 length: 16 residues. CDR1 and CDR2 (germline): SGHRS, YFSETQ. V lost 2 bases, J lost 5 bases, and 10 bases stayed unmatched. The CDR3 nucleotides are TGCGCCAGCAGCTTTCTCGATCTAGCGGGAGTCGACGAGCAGTACTTC. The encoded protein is CASSFLDLAGVDEQYF.